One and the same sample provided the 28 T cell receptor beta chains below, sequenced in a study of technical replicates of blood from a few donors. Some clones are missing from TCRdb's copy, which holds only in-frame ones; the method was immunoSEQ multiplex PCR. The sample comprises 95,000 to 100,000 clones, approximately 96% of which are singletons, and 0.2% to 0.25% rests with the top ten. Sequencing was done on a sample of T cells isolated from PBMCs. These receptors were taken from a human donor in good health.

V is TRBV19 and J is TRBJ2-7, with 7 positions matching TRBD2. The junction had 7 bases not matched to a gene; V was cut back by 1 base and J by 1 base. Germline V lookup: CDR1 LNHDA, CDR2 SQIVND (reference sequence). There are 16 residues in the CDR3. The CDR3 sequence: CASSIAGGGPSYEQYF. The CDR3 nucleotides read TGTGCCAGTAGTATAGCGGGCGGGGGACCATCCTACGAGCAGTACTTC.

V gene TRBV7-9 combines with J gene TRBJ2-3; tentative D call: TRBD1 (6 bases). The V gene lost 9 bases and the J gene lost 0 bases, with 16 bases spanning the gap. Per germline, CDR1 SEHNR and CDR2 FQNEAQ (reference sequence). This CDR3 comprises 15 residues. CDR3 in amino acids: CASSTGTHSTDTQYF. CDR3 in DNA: TGTGCCAGTTCTACCGGGACACATAGCACAGATACGCAGTATTTT.

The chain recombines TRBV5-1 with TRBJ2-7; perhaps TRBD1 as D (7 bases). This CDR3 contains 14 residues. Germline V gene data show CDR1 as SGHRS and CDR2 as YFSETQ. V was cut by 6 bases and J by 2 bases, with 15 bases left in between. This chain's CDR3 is CASNPGDSPYEQYF. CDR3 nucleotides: TGCGCCAGCAATCCGGGGGACAGTCCCTACGAGCAGTACTTC.

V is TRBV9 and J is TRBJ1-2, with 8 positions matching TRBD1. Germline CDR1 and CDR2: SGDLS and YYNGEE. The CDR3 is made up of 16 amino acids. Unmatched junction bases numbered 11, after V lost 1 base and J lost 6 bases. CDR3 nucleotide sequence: TGTGCCAGCAGCGTACACCCATTCGACAGGGGTGATGGCTACACCTTC. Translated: CASSVHPFDRGDGYTF. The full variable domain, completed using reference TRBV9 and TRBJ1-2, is DSGVTQTPKHLITATGQRVTLRCSPRSGDLSVYWYQQSLDQGLQFLIQYYNGEERAKGNILERFSAQQFPDLHSELNLSSLELGDSALYFCASSVHPFDRGDGYTFGSGTRLTVV.

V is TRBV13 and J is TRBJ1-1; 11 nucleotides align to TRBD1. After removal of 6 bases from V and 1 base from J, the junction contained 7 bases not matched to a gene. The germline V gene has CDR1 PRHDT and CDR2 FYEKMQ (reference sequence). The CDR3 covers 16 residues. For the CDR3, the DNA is TGTGCCAGCAGGGGACAGGGGGAAGTTTGGAACACTGAAGCTTTCTTT. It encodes CASRGQGEVWNTEAFF. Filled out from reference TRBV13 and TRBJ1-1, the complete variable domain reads AAGVIQSPRHLIKEKRETATLKCYPIPRHDTVYWYQQGPGQDPQFLISFYEKMQSDKGSIPDRFSAQQFSDYHSELNMSSLELGDSALYFCASRGQGEVWNTEAFFGQGTRLTVV.

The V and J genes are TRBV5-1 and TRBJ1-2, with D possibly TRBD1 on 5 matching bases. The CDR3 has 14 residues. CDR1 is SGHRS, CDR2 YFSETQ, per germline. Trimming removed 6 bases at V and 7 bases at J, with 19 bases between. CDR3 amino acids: CASTPGPGPVGYTF. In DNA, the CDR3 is TGCGCCAGCACCCCCGGGCCAGGGCCAGTTGGCTACACCTTC.

CDR3 sequence (DNA): TGTGCCAGCAGCCCAGGGTTTGCCTCCTACAATGAGCAGTTCTTC. Translated, it gives CASSPGFASYNEQFF. V usage is TRBV28 and J usage is TRBJ2-1; TRBD1 might be the D (5 bases). The ends were cut back, 6 bases at V and 0 bases at J, with 12 bases in the middle. Per germline, CDR1 MDHEN and CDR2 SYDVKM. This CDR3 has 15 amino acids.

The CDR3 region is CASSFLRGPYNEQFF. CDR3 sequence (DNA): TGTGCCAGCAGCTTCCTCAGGGGGCCCTACAATGAGCAGTTCTTC. The chain employs TRBV7-9 and TRBJ2-1, with TRBD1 matching over 8 bases. Germline lookup yields CDR1 SEHNR and CDR2 FQNEAQ (reference sequence). The J segment lost 2 bases and the V segment lost 3 bases, leaving 3 bases of the junction unmatched. This CDR3 comprises 15 residues.

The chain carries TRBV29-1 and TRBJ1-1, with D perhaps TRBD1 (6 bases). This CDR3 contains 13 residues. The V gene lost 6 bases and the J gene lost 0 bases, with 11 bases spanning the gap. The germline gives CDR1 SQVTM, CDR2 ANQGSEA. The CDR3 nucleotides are TGCAGCGTATCGGGACACATGAACACTGAAGCTTTCTTT. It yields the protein CSVSGHMNTEAFF.

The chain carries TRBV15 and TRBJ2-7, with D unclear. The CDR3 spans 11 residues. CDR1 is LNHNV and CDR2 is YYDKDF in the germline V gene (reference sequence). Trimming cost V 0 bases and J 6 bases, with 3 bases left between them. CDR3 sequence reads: CATSRDGEQYF. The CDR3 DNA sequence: TGTGCCACCAGCAGAGACGGCGAGCAGTACTTC.

This chain's CDR3 is CASPRDRAAIQAYEQYF. CDR3 sequence (DNA): TGTGCCAGTCCCAGGGACAGAGCGGCTATCCAAGCGTACGAGCAGTACTTC. The chain carries TRBV2 and TRBJ2-7; TRBD1 matches 7 bases. V lost 9 bases to trimming and J lost 4 bases; unmatched junction nucleotides: 21. This CDR3 is 17 amino acids long. CDR1 and CDR2 from the germline V gene are SNHLY and FYNNEI.

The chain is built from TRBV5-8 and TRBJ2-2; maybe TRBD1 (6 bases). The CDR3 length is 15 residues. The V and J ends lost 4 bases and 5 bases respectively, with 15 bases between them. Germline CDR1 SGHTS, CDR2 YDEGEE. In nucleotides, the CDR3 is TGTGCCAGCAGCCTGGGCAGGGGAAGGACCGGGGAGCTGTTTTTT. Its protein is CASSLGRGRTGELFF.

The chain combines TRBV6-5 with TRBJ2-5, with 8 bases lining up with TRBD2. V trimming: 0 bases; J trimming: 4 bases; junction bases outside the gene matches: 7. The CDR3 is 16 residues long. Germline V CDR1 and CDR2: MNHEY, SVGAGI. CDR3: CASSYSLAGSGETQYF. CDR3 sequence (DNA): TGTGCCAGCAGTTACTCATTAGCGGGGAGCGGAGAGACCCAGTACTTC.

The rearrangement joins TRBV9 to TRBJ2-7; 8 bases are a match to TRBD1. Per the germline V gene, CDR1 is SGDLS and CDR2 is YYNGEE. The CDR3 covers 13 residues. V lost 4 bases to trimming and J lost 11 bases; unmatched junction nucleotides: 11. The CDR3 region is CASSTQDRANKYF. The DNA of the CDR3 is TGTGCCAGCAGCACCCAGGACAGGGCCAATAAGTACTTC. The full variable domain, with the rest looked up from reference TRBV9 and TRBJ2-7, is DSGVTQTPKHLITATGQRVTLRCSPRSGDLSVYWYQQSLDQGLQFLIQYYNGEERAKGNILERFSAQQFPDLHSELNLSSLELGDSALYFCASSTQDRANKYFGPGTRLTVT.

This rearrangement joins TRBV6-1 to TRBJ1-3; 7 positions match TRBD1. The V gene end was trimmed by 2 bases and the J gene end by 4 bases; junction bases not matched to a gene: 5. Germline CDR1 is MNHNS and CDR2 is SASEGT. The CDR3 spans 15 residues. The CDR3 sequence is CASSETGVYGNTIYF. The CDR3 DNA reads TGTGCCAGCAGTGAAACAGGGGTTTACGGAAACACCATATATTTT.

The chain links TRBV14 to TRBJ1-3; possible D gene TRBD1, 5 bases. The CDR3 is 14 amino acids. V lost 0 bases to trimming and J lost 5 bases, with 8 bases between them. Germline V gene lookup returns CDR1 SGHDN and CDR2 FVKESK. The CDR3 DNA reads TGTGCCAGCAGCCAAGAGCAGGGAAGAAACACCATATATTTT. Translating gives CASSQEQGRNTIYF. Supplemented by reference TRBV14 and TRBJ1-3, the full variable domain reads EAGVTQFPSHSVIEKGQTVTLRCDPISGHDNLYWYRRVMGKEIKFLLHFVKESKQDESGMPNNRFLAERTGGTYSTLKVQPAELEDSGVYFCASSQEQGRNTIYFGEGSWLTVV.

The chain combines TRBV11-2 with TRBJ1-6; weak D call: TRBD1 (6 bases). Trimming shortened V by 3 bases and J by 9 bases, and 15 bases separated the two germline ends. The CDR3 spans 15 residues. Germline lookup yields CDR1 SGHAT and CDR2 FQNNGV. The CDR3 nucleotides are TGTGCCAGCAGCTTCAGGGGTCTCGGTAGTTCACCCCTCCACTTT. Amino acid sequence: CASSFRGLGSSPLHF.

CDR3 sequence reads: CASSIQAMSSGNTIYF. The DNA of the CDR3 is TGTGCCAGTAGTATCCAGGCTATGAGCTCTGGAAACACCATATATTTT. This chain links TRBV19 with TRBJ1-3; D uncertain. The CDR3 sequence is 16 residues long. Germline V gives CDR1 LNHDA, CDR2 SQIVND (reference sequence). V shed 3 bases and J shed 0 bases, with 12 bases lying between them. Using reference TRBV19 and TRBJ1-3 for the parts outside the CDR3, the full variable domain is DGGITQSPKYLFRKEGQNVTLSCEQNLNHDAMYWYRQDPGQGLRLIYYSQIVNDFQKGDIAEGYSVSREKKESFPLTVTSAQKNPTAFYLCASSIQAMSSGNTIYFGEGSWLTVV.

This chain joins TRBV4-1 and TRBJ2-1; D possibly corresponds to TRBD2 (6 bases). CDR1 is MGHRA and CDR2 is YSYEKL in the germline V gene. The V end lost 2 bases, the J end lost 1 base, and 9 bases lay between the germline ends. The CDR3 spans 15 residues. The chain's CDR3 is CASSQLTSSYNEQFF. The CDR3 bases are TGCGCCAGCAGCCAACTGACTAGTTCCTACAATGAGCAGTTCTTC.

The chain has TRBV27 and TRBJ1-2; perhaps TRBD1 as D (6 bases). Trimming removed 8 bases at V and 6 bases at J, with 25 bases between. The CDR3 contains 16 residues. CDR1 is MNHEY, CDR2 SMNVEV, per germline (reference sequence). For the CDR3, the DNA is TGTGCCAGCGCCCCTGGGTTTCGGGGGGCTTATGATGGCTACACCTTC. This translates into CASAPGFRGAYDGYTF.

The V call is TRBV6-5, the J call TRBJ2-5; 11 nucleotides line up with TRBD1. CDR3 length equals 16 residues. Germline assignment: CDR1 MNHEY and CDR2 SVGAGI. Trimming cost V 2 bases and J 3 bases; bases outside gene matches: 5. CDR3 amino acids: CASSYRGQGAEETQYF. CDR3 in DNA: TGTGCCAGCAGTTACCGAGGACAGGGGGCCGAAGAGACCCAGTACTTC.

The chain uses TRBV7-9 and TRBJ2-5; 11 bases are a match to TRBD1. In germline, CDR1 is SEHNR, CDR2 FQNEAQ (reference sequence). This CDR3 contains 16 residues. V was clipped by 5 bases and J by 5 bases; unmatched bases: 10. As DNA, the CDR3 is TGTGCCAGCAGCGCCCAGCCGGGACAGGGGGAGGAGACCCAGTACTTC. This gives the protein CASSAQPGQGEETQYF. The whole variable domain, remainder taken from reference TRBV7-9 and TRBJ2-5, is DTGVSQNPRHKITKRGQNVTFRCDPISEHNRLYWYRQTLGQGPEFLTYFQNEAQLEKSRLLSDRFSAERPKGSFSTLEIQRTEQGDSAMYLCASSAQPGQGEETQYFGPGTRLLVL.

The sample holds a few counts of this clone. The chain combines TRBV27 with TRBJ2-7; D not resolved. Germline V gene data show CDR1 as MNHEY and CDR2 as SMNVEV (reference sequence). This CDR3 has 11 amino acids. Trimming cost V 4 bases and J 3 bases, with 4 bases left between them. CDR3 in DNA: TGTGCCAGCAGTTCAAACTACGAGCAGTACTTC. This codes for CASSSNYEQYF.

The CDR3 coding sequence is TGTGCCAGTACAGGAACTGAAGCTTTCTTT. This translates into CASTGTEAFF. This chain uses TRBV19 with TRBJ1-1; unclear D gene. Deletions cut 7 bases from V and 5 bases from J, with 5 bases between. This CDR3 is 10 amino acids long. Germline lookup yields CDR1 LNHDA and CDR2 SQIVND (reference sequence).

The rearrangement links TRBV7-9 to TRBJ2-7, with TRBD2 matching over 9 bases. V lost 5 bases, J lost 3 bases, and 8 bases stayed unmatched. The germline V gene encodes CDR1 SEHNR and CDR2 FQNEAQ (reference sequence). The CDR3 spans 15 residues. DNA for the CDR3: TGTGCCAGCAGCCGAGAGCGGGGGGCTCTCTACGAGCAGTACTTC. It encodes CASSRERGALYEQYF. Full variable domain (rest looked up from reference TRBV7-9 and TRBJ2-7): DTGVSQNPRHKITKRGQNVTFRCDPISEHNRLYWYRQTLGQGPEFLTYFQNEAQLEKSRLLSDRFSAERPKGSFSTLEIQRTEQGDSAMYLCASSRERGALYEQYFGPGTRLTVT.

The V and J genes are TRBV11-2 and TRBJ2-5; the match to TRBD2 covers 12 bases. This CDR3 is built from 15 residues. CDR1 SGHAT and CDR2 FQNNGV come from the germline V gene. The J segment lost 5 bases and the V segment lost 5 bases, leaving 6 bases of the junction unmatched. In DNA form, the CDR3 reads TGTGCCAGCAGCCCGGCCGGGACTAGCGGGGAGACCCAGTACTTC. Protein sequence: CASSPAGTSGETQYF.

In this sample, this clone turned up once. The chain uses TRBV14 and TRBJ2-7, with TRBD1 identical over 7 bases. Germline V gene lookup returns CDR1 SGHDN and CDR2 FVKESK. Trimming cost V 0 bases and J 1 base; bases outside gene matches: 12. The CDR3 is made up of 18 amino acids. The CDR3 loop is CASSQEFGRDRFSYEQYF. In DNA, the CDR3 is TGTGCCAGCAGCCAAGAGTTCGGTCGGGACAGATTTTCCTACGAGCAGTACTTC.

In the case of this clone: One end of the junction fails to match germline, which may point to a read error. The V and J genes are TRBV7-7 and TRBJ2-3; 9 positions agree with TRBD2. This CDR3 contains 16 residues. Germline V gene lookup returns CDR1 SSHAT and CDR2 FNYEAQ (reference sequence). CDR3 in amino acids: CASSLGAGGGTDTQYF. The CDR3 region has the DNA TGTGCTAGCAGCCTCGGAGCGGGGGGAGGCACAGATACGCAGTATTTT.